This entry is about one T cell receptor beta chain. Its antigen specificity is not known. No clone much larger than this one lies a single base away; base qualities are absent. Whole blood was collected in K2EDTA tubes by collaborating institutions according to the institutions' own protocols. Collaborator samples were shipped for TCRbeta analysis as frozen whole blood, isolated PBMCs, or DNA extracted from either sample type. The data originate from a study of blood T cell repertoires in COVID-19 (dated by TCRdb to 2020 to 2022). With respect to the entire study: Samples covering the acute and convalescent phases of COVID-19 were provided by collaborators in the United States, Italy and Spain. The material from the prospective study consisted of cDNA or gDNA derived from T cells, B-cell-depleted T cells, or PBMCs. Subjects who had been exposed to COVID-19, were actively infected with it, or had recovered from it provided the deeply sampled blood TCRbeta repertoires that made up the dataset. The samples were drawn from the first 160 participants of the ongoing ImmuneRACE study and from 950 to 1,500 subjects provided by 6 global collaborators. HLA class I and class II types, where available, came from metadata supplied by the sample provider rather than from assay-based typing. The sample metadata nearly always contained a de-identified subject ID, COVID-19 status, age in years and sex. The repertoires were released in a freely available public database intended as a resource for research on the immune response to SARS-CoV-2. Overall study outcomes, separate from this receptor: The quantity of clinical and demographic metadata differed by source and by participant and was supplied without curation.

TCRbeta CDR3 regions were amplified from genomic DNA using the immunoSEQ Assay, a bias-controlled multiplex PCR. In the paper's pipeline: Nucleated cell counts per sample were estimated from amplification of reference gene primers within the assay. To quantify the absolute abundance of each unique TCRbeta CDR3 rearrangement, sequence reads were collapsed and filtered. For each sample, productive Simpson clonality was calculated by taking the square root of Simpson's diversity index across productive rearrangements. TCRdb stores this immuneACCESS table with in-frame sequences only. Part of the clones is absent; in the studies checked, under half of the shortfall reflects unresolved V genes, and no reason is known for the rest. For V, J and clone size, that table is used; D and trimming come from the DNA. The sample records 75,000 to 100,000 clones, over 70% of which are singletons. Approximately 24% of the sample comes from the top ten.

This TCR derives from a man between 65 and 80 years old with acute or convalescent COVID-19. The sample comprised peripheral blood.

CDR3 loop: CASSSRASEDGELFF. Read as DNA, the sequence is TGCGCCAGCAGCTCCCGGGCCTCGGAGGACGGGGAGCTGTTTTTT. The sequence joins TRBV5-1 to TRBJ2-2, with TRBD2 perhaps the D gene, on 5 matching bases. Per the germline V gene, SGHRS is the CDR1 and YFSETQ is the CDR2. Including cysteine and phenylalanine, the CDR3 has 15 amino acids. CDR3 DNA only is kept here, 45 bases in frame from base 1. Between the V and J ends, shortened by 3 bases and 7 bases respectively, the junction contains 16 bases.